This T cell receptor beta chain was retrieved from a study of OX40 agonist ivuxolimab in advanced cancers. Study overall: With ivuxolimab, an agonistic anti-OX40 (CD134) antibody, patients were treated. Melanoma, hepatocellular carcinoma, head and neck or renal cell cancer occurred in dose-escalation patients. Patients received ivuxolimab, an intravenous treatment, every 2 weeks at 0.01 to 10 mg/kg.

Blood got drawn at baseline, again on cycle 4 day 1, and then on cycle 7 day 1. The table came from immunoSEQ multiplex PCR; TCRdb's copy has only in-frame clones and leaves some out. The sample includes about 62,000 clones, approximately 85% of them seen just once. The CDR3 sequence is 16 residues long. Germline lookup yields CDR1 LGHNA and CDR2 YSLEER. The V end was cut by 0 bases, the J end by 4 bases, with 10 bases between. The clonotype was recovered from an adult with an advanced solid tumor such as melanoma, head and neck, liver or kidney cancer. The specimen was CD4+ or CD8+ T cells sorted from blood, collected in a trial of the OX40 agonist ivuxolimab. The J gene is TRBJ2-6, the V gene TRBV4-3; D is unclear. The CDR3: CASSQDDLKGANVLTF. The CDR3 DNA reads as TGCGCCAGCAGCCAAGATGACCTTAAGGGGGCCAACGTCCTGACTTTC.